This T cell receptor beta chain was documented in a study of T cell changes during pregnancy in multiple sclerosis. Repertoires were generated with immunoSEQ multiplex PCR, while TCRdb's copy carries only in-frame clones and drops some. The sample gives roughly 42,000 clones, roughly nine tenths of which show up once; about 0.6% is in the top ten. The sequences come from CD4+ T cells from peripheral blood mononuclear cells, collected in the first trimester of pregnancy. The receptor comes from a female donor with multiple sclerosis, enrolled in a pregnancy study.

CDR3 sequence: CASSPSGRLDGYTF. The CDR3 coding sequence is TGTGCCAGCTCACCATCAGGCCGATTGGATGGCTACACCTTC. This chain uses TRBV18 with TRBJ1-2; unclear D gene. The V gene's germline CDR1 is KGHSH and CDR2 LQKENI. The CDR3 runs to 14 residues. V gave up 2 bases and J gave up 6 bases, with 13 bases separating them.